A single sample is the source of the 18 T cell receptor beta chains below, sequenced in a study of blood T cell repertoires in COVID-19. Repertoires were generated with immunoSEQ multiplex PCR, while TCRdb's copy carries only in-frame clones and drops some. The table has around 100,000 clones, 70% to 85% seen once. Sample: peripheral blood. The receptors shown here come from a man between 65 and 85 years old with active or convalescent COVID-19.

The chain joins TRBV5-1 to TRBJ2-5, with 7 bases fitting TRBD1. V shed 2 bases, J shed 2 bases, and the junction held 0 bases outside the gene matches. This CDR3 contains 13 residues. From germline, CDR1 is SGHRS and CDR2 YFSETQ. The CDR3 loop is CASSFRGQETQYF. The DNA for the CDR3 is TGCGCCAGCAGCTTCAGGGGGCAAGAGACCCAGTACTTC.

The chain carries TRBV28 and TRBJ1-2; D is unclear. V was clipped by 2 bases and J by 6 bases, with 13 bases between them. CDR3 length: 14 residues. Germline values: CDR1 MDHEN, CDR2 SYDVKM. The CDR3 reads CASSLERDVNGYTF. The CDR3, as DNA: TGTGCCAGCAGTTTAGAGAGGGATGTGAATGGCTACACCTTC.

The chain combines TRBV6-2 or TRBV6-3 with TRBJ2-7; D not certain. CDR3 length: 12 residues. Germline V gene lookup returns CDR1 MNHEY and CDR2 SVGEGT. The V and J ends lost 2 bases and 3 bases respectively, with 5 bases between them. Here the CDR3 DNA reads TGTGCCAGCAGTTACGCGGTCTACGAGCAGTACTTC. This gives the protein CASSYAVYEQYF.

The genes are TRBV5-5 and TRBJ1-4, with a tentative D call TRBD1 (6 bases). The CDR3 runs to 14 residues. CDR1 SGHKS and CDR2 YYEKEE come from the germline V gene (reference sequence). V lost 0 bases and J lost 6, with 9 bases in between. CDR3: CASSLGGPDEKLFF. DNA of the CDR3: TGTGCCAGCAGCTTGGGGGGGCCGGATGAAAAACTGTTTTTT.

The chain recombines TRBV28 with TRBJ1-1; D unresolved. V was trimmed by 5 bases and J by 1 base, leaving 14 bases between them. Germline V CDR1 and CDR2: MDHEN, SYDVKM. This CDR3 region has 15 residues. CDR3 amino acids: CASSNLADPNTEAFF. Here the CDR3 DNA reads TGTGCCAGCAGTAACTTAGCAGACCCGAACACTGAAGCTTTCTTT.

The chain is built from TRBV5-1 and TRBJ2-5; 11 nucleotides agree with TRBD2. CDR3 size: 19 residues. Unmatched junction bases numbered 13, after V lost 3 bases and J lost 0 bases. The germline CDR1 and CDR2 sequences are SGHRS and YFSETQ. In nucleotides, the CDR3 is TGCGCCAGCAGCTCGGGCTTACTAGCGGGGGCCAATTACCAAGAGACCCAGTACTTC. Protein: CASSSGLLAGANYQETQYF.

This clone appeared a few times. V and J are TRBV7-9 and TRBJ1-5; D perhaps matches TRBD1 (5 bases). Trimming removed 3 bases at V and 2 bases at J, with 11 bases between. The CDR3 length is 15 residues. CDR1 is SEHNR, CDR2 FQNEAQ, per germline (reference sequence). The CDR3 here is CASSLSGYGNQPQHF. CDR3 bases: TGTGCCAGCAGCTTGTCAGGGTATGGCAATCAGCCCCAGCATTTT.

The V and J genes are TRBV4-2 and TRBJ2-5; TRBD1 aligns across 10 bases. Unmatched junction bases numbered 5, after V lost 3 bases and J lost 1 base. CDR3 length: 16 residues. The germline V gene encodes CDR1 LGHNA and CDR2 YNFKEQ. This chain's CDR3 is CASSQGDRGGQETQYF. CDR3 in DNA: TGTGCCAGCAGCCAGGGGGACAGGGGTGGCCAAGAGACCCAGTACTTC.

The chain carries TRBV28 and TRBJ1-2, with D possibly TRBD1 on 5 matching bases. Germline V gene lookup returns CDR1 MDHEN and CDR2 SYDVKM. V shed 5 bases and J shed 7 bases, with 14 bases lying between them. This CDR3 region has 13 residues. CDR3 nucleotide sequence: TGTGCCAGCAGTACCGGCAGGGCTGGTGGCTACACCTTC. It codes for CASSTGRAGGYTF.

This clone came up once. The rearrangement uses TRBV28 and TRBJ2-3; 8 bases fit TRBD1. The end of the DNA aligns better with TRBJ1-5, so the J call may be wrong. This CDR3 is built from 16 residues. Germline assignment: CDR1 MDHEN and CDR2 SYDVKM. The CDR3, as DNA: TGTGCCAGCAGTCTCTCCGGGACAGGTGATCCAGATACGCAGCATTTT. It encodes CASSLSGTGDPDTQHF.

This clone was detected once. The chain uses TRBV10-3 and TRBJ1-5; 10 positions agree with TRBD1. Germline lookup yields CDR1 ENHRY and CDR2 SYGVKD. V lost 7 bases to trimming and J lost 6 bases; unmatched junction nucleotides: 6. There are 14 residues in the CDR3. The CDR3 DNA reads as TGTGCCATCAATGACAGGGGGCAGGGTCAGCCCCAGCATTTT. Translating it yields CAINDRGQGQPQHF.

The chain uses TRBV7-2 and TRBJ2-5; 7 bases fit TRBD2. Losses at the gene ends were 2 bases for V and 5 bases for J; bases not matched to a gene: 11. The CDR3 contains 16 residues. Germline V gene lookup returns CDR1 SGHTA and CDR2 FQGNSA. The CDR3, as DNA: TGTGCCAGCAGCTTATCGGGGGGACTCAAGGGGGAGACCCAGTACTTC. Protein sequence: CASSLSGGLKGETQYF.

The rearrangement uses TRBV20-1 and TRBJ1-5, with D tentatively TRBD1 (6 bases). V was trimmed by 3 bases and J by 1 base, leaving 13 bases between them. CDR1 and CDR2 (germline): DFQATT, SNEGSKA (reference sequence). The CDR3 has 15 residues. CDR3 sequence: CSASVGGQSNQPQHF. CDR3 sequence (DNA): TGCAGTGCTAGTGTGGGGGGGCAAAGCAATCAGCCCCAGCATTTT.

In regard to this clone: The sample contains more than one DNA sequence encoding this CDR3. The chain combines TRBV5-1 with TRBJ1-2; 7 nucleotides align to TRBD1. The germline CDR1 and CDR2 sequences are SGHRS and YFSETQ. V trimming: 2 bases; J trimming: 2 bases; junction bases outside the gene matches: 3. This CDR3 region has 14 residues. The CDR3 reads CASSLGDRNYGYTF. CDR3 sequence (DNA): TGCGCCAGCAGCTTAGGGGACAGAAACTATGGCTACACCTTC.

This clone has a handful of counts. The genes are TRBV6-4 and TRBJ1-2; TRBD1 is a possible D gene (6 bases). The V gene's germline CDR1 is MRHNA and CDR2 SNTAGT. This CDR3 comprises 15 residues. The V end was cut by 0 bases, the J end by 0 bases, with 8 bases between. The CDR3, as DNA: TGTGCCAGCAGTGACTCAAGGACAGCTAACTATGGCTACACCTTC. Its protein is CASSDSRTANYGYTF.

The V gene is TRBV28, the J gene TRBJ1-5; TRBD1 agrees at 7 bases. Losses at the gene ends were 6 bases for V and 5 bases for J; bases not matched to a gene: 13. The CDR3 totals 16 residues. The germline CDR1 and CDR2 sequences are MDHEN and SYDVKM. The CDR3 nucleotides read TGTGCCAGCAGACTTATCGTAGGGGGCGACCATCAGCCCCAGCATTTT. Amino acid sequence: CASRLIVGGDHQPQHF. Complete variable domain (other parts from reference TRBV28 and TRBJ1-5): DVKVTQSSRYLVKRTGEKVFLECVQDMDHENMFWYRQDPGLGLRLIYFSYDVKMKEKGDIPEGYSVSREKKERFSLILESASTNQTSMYLCASRLIVGGDHQPQHFGDGTRLSIL.

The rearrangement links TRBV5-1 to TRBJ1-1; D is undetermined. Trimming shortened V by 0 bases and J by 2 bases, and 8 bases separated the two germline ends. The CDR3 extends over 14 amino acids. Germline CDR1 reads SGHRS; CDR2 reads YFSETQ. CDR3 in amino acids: CASSLERTNTEAFF. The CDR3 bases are TGCGCCAGCAGCTTGGAGCGTACAAACACTGAAGCTTTCTTT.

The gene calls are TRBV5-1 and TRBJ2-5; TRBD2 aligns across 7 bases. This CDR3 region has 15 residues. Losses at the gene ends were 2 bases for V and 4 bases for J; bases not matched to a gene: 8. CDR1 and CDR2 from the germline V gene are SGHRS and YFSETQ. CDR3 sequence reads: CASSFGASGGETQYF. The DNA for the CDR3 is TGCGCCAGCAGCTTTGGGGCTAGCGGAGGAGAGACCCAGTACTTC. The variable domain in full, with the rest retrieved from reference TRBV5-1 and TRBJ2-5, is KAGVTQTPRYLIKTRGQQVTLSCSPISGHRSVSWYQQTPGQGLQFLFEYFSETQRNKGNFPGRFSGRQFSNSRSEMNVSTLELGDSALYLCASSFGASGGETQYFGPGTRLLVL.